This T cell receptor (beta chain) was recorded in a study of blood T cell repertoires in COVID-19. A single count supports this clone. Authors' data handling: Amplification of reference gene primers was used by the study to estimate nucleated cell counts. Method: immunoSEQ multiplex PCR; TCRdb's copy keeps in-frame clones and lacks some. That table gives V, J and clone size, and the DNA gave D and trimming. The sample lists about 80,000 clones; around 80% were seen once. Sequencing was done on a sample of peripheral blood. The clonotype originates from a human donor in a cohort sampled during active COVID-19.

CDR3 loop: CASSPQPTVRANEKLFF. CDR3 DNA: TGTGCCAGCTCACCACAGCCGACGGTACGGGCTAATGAAAAACTGTTTTTT. The chain employs TRBV18 and TRBJ1-4; D not resolved. Per the germline V gene, CDR1 is KGHSH and CDR2 is LQKENI. CDR3 length equals 17 residues. Trimming stripped 1 base from V and 3 bases from J, with 15 bases between.